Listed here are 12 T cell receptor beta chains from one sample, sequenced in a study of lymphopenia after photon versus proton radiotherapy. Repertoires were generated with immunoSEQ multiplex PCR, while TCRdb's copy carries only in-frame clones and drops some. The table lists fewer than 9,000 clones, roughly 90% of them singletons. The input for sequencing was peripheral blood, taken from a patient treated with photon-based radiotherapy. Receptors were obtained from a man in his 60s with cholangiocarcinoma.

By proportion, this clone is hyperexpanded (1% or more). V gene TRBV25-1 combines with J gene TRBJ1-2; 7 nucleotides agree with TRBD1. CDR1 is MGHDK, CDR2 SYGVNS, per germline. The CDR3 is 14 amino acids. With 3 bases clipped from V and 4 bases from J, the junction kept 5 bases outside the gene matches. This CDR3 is CASSDFGTAYGYTF. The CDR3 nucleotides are TGTGCCAGCAGTGATTTCGGGACAGCCTATGGCTACACCTTC.

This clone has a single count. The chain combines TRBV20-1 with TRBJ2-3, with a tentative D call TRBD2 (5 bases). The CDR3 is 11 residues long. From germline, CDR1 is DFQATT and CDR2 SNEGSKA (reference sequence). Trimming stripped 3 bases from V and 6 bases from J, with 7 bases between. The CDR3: CSASRTDTQYF. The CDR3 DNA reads TGCAGTGCTAGTAGGACTGATACGCAGTATTTT.

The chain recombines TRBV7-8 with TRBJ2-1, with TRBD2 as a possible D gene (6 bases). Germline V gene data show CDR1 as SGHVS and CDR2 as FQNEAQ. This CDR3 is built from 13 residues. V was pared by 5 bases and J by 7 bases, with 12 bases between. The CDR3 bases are TGTGCCAGCAGCCGACTAGAATTTAATGAGCAGTTCTTC. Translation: CASSRLEFNEQFF.

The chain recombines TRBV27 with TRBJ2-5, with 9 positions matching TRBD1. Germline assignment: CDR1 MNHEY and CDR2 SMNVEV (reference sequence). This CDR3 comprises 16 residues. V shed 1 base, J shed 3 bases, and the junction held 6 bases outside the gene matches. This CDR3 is CASSLLGDRVKETQYF. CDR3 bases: TGTGCCAGCAGTTTATTGGGGGACAGGGTCAAAGAGACCCAGTACTTC.

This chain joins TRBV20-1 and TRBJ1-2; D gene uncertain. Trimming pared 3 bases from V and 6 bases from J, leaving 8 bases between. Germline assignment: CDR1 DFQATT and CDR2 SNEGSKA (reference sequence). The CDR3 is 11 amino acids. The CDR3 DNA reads TGCAGTGCTAGCTTCGGAAATGGCTACACCTTC. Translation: CSASFGNGYTF.

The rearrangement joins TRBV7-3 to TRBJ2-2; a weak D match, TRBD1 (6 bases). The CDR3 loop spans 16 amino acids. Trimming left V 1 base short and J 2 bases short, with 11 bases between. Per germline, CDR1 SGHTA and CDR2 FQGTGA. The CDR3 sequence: CASSLIGGVNTGELFF. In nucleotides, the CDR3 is TGTGCCAGCAGCTTAATAGGGGGAGTAAACACCGGGGAGCTGTTTTTT.

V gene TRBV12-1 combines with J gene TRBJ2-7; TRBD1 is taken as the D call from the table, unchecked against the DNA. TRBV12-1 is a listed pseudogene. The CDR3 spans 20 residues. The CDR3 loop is CASRFGRLAIRDRALDEQYF. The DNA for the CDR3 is TGTGCCAGCAGGTTTGGGAGGTTGGCCATAAGGGACAGGGCCCTGGACGAGCAGTACTTC.

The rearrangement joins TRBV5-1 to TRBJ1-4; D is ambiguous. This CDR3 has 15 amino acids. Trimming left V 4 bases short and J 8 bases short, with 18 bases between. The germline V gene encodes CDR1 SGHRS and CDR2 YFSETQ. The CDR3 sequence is CASSQPGGEGEKLFF. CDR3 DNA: TGCGCCAGCAGCCAGCCTGGAGGCGAAGGCGAAAAACTGTTTTTT. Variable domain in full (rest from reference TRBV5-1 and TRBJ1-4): KAGVTQTPRYLIKTRGQQVTLSCSPISGHRSVSWYQQTPGQGLQFLFEYFSETQRNKGNFPGRFSGRQFSNSRSEMNVSTLELGDSALYLCASSQPGGEGEKLFFGSGTQLSVL.

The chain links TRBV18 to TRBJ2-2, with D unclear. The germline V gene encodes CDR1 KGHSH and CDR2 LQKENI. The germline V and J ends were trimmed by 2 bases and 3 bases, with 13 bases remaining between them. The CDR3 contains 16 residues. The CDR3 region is CASSPFTLVDTGELFF. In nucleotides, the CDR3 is TGTGCCAGCTCACCATTTACTTTGGTTGACACCGGGGAGCTGTTTTTT.

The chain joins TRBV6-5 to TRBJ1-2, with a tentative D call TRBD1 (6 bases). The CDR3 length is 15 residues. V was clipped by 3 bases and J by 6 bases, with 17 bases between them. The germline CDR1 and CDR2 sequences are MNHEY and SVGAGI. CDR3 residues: CASSYLAGVMDGYTF. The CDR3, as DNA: TGTGCCAGCAGTTATCTGGCAGGGGTGATGGATGGCTACACCTTC.

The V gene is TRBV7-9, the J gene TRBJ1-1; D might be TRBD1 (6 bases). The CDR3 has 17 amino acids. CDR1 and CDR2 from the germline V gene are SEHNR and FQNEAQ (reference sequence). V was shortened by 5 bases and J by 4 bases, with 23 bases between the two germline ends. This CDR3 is CASSTSLRQESGTEAFF. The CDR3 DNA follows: TGTGCCAGCAGCACTTCCCTCCGACAGGAGAGTGGCACTGAAGCTTTCTTT.

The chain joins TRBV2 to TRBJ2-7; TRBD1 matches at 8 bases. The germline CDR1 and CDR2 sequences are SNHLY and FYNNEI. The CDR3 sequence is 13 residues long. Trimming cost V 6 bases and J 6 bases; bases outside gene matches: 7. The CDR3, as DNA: TGTGCCAGCAGCGGACAGGGTATGGGCGAGCAGTACTTC. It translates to CASSGQGMGEQYF.